A single sample gave rise to the 30 T cell receptor beta chains below, sequenced in a study of CD8+CD57+ T cells in acquired aplastic anemia. The sequenced patients had an expansion of CD8+CD57+ cells seen by flow cytometry. The template for TCR beta VDJ and CDR3 sequence profiling was genomic DNA. From the reads, TCRdb called clonotypes with MiXCR, one entry per CDR3 protein. The table lists 200,000 to 250,000 distinct CDR3 sequences, around 49% of them singletons. The sequencing sample was made of sorted CD4+, CD8+, or CD8+CD57+ T cells (not recorded which) from PBMCs. These receptors were taken from a human donor with aplastic anemia.

This clonotype was counted ten times or more. This sequence joins TRBV7-2 and TRBJ1-1; no reliable D call. Germline V gene sequence: CDR1 SGHTA, CDR2 FQGNSA. V was clipped by 1 base and J by 2 bases, with 5 bases between them. This CDR3 comprises 13 residues. The CDR3 is CASSLGFNTEAFF. The CDR3 nucleotides read TGTGCCAGCAGCTTAGGGTTTAACACTGAAGCTTTCTTT.

Concerning this clonotype: This sequence may be a read error, since a much larger clone differs from it by one base. The CDR3 sequence: CASSLMGDDNEQLF. The CDR3 DNA sequence: TGTGCCAGCAGTTTGATGGGCGACGACAATGAGCAGCTCTTC. V is TRBV12-3 or TRBV12-4 and J is TRBJ2-1; D is undetermined. CDR3 length: 14 residues.

The V call is TRBV29-1, the J call TRBJ2-7, with 10 bases aligning to TRBD1. From germline, CDR1 is SQVTM and CDR2 ANQGSEA. This CDR3 comprises 14 residues. As DNA, the CDR3 is TGCAGTGCCGGGAGACCGACAGGGGGCGGGGAGCAGTACTTC. Translated, it gives CSAGRPTGGGEQYF.

This chain links TRBV20-1 with TRBJ2-2; 9 bases fit TRBD1. CDR1 is DFQATT, CDR2 SNEGSKA, per germline (reference sequence). V lost 0 bases, J lost 0 bases, and 2 bases stayed unmatched. The CDR3 extends over 16 amino acids. CDR3 nucleotides: TGCAGTGCTAGAGATAGGGACAGGGCGAACACCGGGGAGCTGTTTTTT. Its protein is CSARDRDRANTGELFF.

In its sample, this clonotype was seen many times. V usage is TRBV20-1 and J usage is TRBJ2-7, with D possibly being TRBD2 (6 bases). Trimming removed 5 bases from V and 1 base from J, with 15 bases in between. CDR1 and CDR2 from the germline V gene are DFQATT and SNEGSKA (reference sequence). The CDR3 spans 14 residues. CDR3 protein: CSALPGAGSYEQYF. In DNA, the CDR3 is TGCAGTGCTCTCCCCGGGGCGGGATCCTACGAGCAGTACTTC.

V usage is TRBV19 and J usage is TRBJ1-5, with 7 bases that match TRBD1. The CDR3 loop spans 16 amino acids. CDR1 is LNHDA, CDR2 SQIVND, per germline (reference sequence). With V trimmed by 3 bases and J by 6 bases, 11 bases remained unmatched. The CDR3 region has the DNA TGTGCCAGTAGTATGAGATGGCAGGGGGAAGGTCAGCCCCAGCATTTT. Protein: CASSMRWQGEGQPQHF.

The chain carries TRBV7-9 and TRBJ2-7; the match to TRBD1 covers 11 bases. The CDR3 is 15 amino acids. Per the germline V gene, CDR1 is SEHNR and CDR2 is FQNEAQ (reference sequence). Germline trimming cut 5 bases from V and 5 bases from J; bases unmatched to any gene: 8. The CDR3, as DNA: TGTGCCAGCAGCCCCTCGAGGACAGGGGGCAACGAGCAGTACTTC. This gives the protein CASSPSRTGGNEQYF.

This clonotype was found many times. This sequence joins TRBV20-1 and TRBJ2-3; 7 bases are a match to TRBD2. J was trimmed by 6 bases and V by 1 base; bases with no gene match: 4. Germline CDR1 and CDR2: DFQATT and SNEGSKA (reference sequence). CDR3 size: 13 residues. In DNA form, the CDR3 reads TGCAGTGCTAGAGTTATAGCGGGCGATACGCAGTATTTT. Translation gives CSARVIAGDTQYF.

As for this clonotype: This sequence may be a read error, since a much larger clone differs from it by one base. The rearrangement uses TRBV6-5 and TRBJ1-4; D is undetermined. This CDR3 has 14 residues. V was clipped by 3 bases and J by 4 bases, with 9 bases between them. Germline assignment: CDR1 MNHEY and CDR2 SVGAGI. The CDR3 spells CASSYIGFNEKLFF. CDR3 DNA sequence: TGTGCCAGCAGTTATATAGGCTTTAATGAAAAACTGTTTTTT.

Turning to this clonotype: A single base separates this from a much larger clone, so it may be a read error. This chain joins TRBV5-6 and TRBJ2-1, with 8 bases matching TRBD2. The CDR3 totals 15 residues. With 4 bases clipped from V and 9 bases from J, the junction kept 12 bases outside the gene matches. Germline V CDR1 and CDR2: SGHDT, YYEEEE. CDR3 loop: CASSLGLVGGSEQFF. The CDR3 DNA reads TGTGCCAGCAGCCTGGGACTAGTGGGAGGTAGTGAGCAGTTCTTC.

The sample holds many counts of this clonotype. V gene TRBV6-1 combines with J gene TRBJ1-1; D uncertain. The CDR3 runs 15 residues. CDR1 and CDR2 (germline): MNHNS, SASEGT. Trimming left V 2 bases short and J 1 base short, with 11 bases between. The chain's CDR3 is CASSESIGWNTEAFF. Here the CDR3 DNA reads TGTGCCAGCAGTGAAAGTATAGGGTGGAACACTGAAGCTTTCTTT.

This clonotype was found a few times. At one end, the junction sequence differs from germline, possibly due to a read error. V gene TRBV19 combines with J gene TRBJ2-7; D not certain. CDR1 is LNHDA and CDR2 is SQIVND in the germline V gene (reference sequence). The CDR3 contains 17 residues. The CDR3 loop is CASSQQRSTPDSYKQYF. The CDR3 coding sequence is TGTGCCAGCAGCCAACAGCGCTCGACGCCAGACTCCTACAAGCAGTACTTC. The entire variable domain, with the rest obtained from reference TRBV19 and TRBJ2-7, is as follows: DGGITQSPKYLFRKEGQNVTLSCEQNLNHDAMYWYRQDPGQGLRLIYYSQIVNDFQKGDIAEGYSVSREKKESFPLTVTSAQKNPTAFYLCASSQQRSTPDSYKQYFGPGTRLTVT.

Turning to this clonotype: A much larger clone differs from this one at a single base, so this may be a read error. Because it lacks the conserved phenylalanine or tryptophan at the end, this CDR3 is likely a read error. The chain has TRBV11-2 and TRBJ1-6; D is undetermined. This CDR3 comprises 12 residues. Per the germline V gene, CDR1 is SGHAT and CDR2 is FQNNGV. CDR3 residues: CASGFYNSPLHS. The CDR3 bases are TGTGCTTCCGGTTTCTATAATTCACCCCTCCACTCT.

This clonotype has at least ten counts. This sequence joins TRBV2 and TRBJ2-5; TRBD1 is a possible D gene (5 bases). The CDR3 contains 13 residues. The germline gives CDR1 SNHLY, CDR2 FYNNEI. Trimming pared 6 bases from V and 2 bases from J, leaving 10 bases between. The DNA of the CDR3 is TGTGCCAGCAGCCGCGGACAACAAGAGACCCAGTACTTC. This gives the protein CASSRGQQETQYF.

The table lists this clonotype with a few counts. The chain joins TRBV18 to TRBJ1-5, with unresolved D. This CDR3 has 13 residues. The ends were cut back, 3 bases at V and 3 bases at J, with 6 bases in the middle. Germline CDR1 reads KGHSH; CDR2 reads LQKENI. For the CDR3, the DNA is TGTGCCAGCTCACCTGACACCAATCAGCCCCAGCATTTT. Its protein product is CASSPDTNQPQHF.

The chain uses TRBV20-1 and TRBJ2-1; no definite D call. V shed 6 bases and J shed 9 bases, with 18 bases lying between them. Looked up from germline, CDR1 is DFQATT and CDR2 is SNEGSKA (reference sequence). The length of the CDR3 is 13 residues. The chain's CDR3 is CSAGSFSGGEQFF. The DNA for the CDR3 is TGCAGTGCCGGGTCATTCTCAGGCGGTGAGCAGTTCTTC.

The chain couples TRBV3-1 to TRBJ2-1; 7 bases agree with TRBD2. CDR1 LGHDT and CDR2 YNNKEL come from the germline V gene (reference sequence). There are 15 residues in the CDR3. Losses at the gene ends were 1 base for V and 4 bases for J; bases not matched to a gene: 4. The CDR3 protein is CASSQGDYPYNEQFF. Here the CDR3 DNA reads TGTGCCAGCAGCCAAGGGGACTACCCATACAATGAGCAGTTCTTC.

This clonotype was found many times. The chain has TRBV6-6 and TRBJ2-7, with 8 bases that match TRBD2. The CDR3 totals 16 residues. Germline V gives CDR1 MNHNY, CDR2 SVGAGI (reference sequence). With V trimmed by 2 bases and J by 1 base, 7 bases remained unmatched. The CDR3 region is CASSYGTSGSSYEQYF. The CDR3 DNA is TGTGCCAGCAGTTACGGCACTAGCGGTTCATCCTACGAGCAGTACTTC.

This clonotype has just one count. The chain couples TRBV7-2 to TRBJ1-5, with TRBD1 matching 8 bases. V was pared by 4 bases and J by 7 bases, with 3 bases of the junction left unmatched. CDR1 SGHTA and CDR2 FQGNSA come from the germline V gene. There are 13 residues in the CDR3. CDR3 in DNA: TGTGCCAGCAGCTCCGGGACAGGCCAGCCCCAGCATTTT. The encoded protein is CASSSGTGQPQHF. Complete variable domain (other parts from reference TRBV7-2 and TRBJ1-5): GAGVSQSPSNKVTEKGKDVELRCDPISGHTALYWYRQSLGQGLEFLIYFQGNSAPDKSGLPSDRFSAERTGGSVSTLTIQRTQQEDSAVYLCASSSGTGQPQHFGDGTRLSIL.

This rearrangement joins TRBV19 to TRBJ2-5, with D possibly matching TRBD1 (5 bases). The J call may not be correct, given that the DNA end is closer to TRBJ1-1. CDR1 and CDR2 (germline): LNHDA, SQIVND (reference sequence). This CDR3 is 13 amino acids long. CDR3 residues: CASSETENSEAFF. The CDR3 bases are TGTGCCAGTAGTGAGACAGAAAACAGCGAAGCTTTCTTT.

To note about this clonotype: A much larger clone is a single base away; this may be a read error. V gene TRBV12-3 or TRBV12-4 combines with J gene TRBJ1-5, with TRBD1 as a possible D gene (5 bases). Trimming took off 7 bases at V and 0 bases at J, with 19 bases between the two ends. CDR3 length equals 17 residues. CDR3 in DNA: TGTGCCAGCACAACGAGTGTGGGGCTTGATAGCAATCAGCCCCAGCATTTT. This codes for CASTTSVGLDSNQPQHF.

This clonotype was detected many times. The J gene is TRBJ2-2, the V gene TRBV19; D uncertain. CDR1 LNHDA and CDR2 SQIVND come from the germline V gene (reference sequence). The CDR3 runs 16 residues. Deletions cut 3 bases from V and 5 bases from J, with 16 bases between. This CDR3 reads CASSMMDLSWTGELFF. Here the CDR3 DNA reads TGTGCCAGTAGTATGATGGACCTTTCGTGGACCGGGGAGCTGTTTTTT.

On this clonotype itself: Since a much larger clone is just one base distant, this may be a read error. The chain carries TRBV5-4 and TRBJ2-1; TRBD2 agrees at 7 bases. Germline V CDR1 and CDR2: SGHNT, YYREEE (reference sequence). V lost 4 bases to trimming and J lost 8 bases; unmatched junction nucleotides: 18. The length of the CDR3 is 17 residues. Here the CDR3 DNA reads TGTGCCAGCAGCCCGGGGGGTTCACCGTACTTACACGATGAGCAGTTCTTC. Its protein product is CASSPGGSPYLHDEQFF.

The rearrangement links TRBV12-3 or TRBV12-4 to TRBJ1-5; D is uncertain. The CDR3 totals 14 residues. V lost 5 bases and J 6 bases, leaving 14 bases between the germline ends. CDR3 sequence: CASSPDIPVQPQHF. CDR3 DNA: TGTGCCAGCAGTCCCGACATTCCAGTTCAGCCCCAGCATTTT.

This clonotype was seen a handful of times. The chain recombines TRBV2 with TRBJ2-7; perhaps TRBD1 as D (5 bases). The CDR3 length is 15 residues. Germline V gene data show CDR1 as SNHLY and CDR2 as FYNNEI. Trimming cost V 2 bases and J 0 bases, with 11 bases left between them. CDR3 loop: CASSELQGRSYEQYF. The CDR3 region has the DNA TGTGCCAGCAGTGAACTCCAGGGCCGCTCCTACGAGCAGTACTTC.

This clonotype was found many times. The gene calls are TRBV6-5 and TRBJ1-2, with TRBD1 as a possible D gene (6 bases). CDR3 length: 16 amino acids. Trimming took 4 bases from V and 2 from J, leaving 17 bases between them. Germline CDR1 and CDR2: MNHEY and SVGAGI. The CDR3 protein is CASSSYRQANNYGYTF. CDR3 coding DNA: TGTGCCAGCAGTTCCTACCGACAGGCGAACAACTATGGCTACACCTTC.

The chain is built from TRBV10-3 and TRBJ2-5; D might be TRBD1 (6 bases). CDR1 and CDR2 from the germline V gene are ENHRY and SYGVKD. This CDR3 region has 14 residues. The germline V and J ends were trimmed by 10 bases and 1 base, with 16 bases remaining between them. CDR3 DNA sequence: TGTGCCAGCACTCTGGGACAATTCCAAGAGACCCAGTACTTC. Encoded protein: CASTLGQFQETQYF.

This clonotype was seen ten or more times. The chain links TRBV5-1 to TRBJ1-4; D is possibly TRBD1 (6 bases). This CDR3 comprises 16 residues. The germline V gene has CDR1 SGHRS and CDR2 YFSETQ. Trimming cost V 4 bases and J 4 bases, with 17 bases left between them. The CDR3 region is CASSPLVRGDNEKLFF. The CDR3 nucleotides read TGCGCCAGCAGCCCCCTGGTGAGGGGGGATAATGAAAAACTGTTTTTT.

This clonotype appeared many times. This chain joins TRBV20-1 and TRBJ1-2; 10 bases are shared with TRBD1. V lost 2 bases and J lost 7; bases outside the gene matches: 10. This CDR3 has 15 residues. From germline, CDR1 is DFQATT and CDR2 SNEGSKA (reference sequence). This chain's CDR3 is CSARNSGQGGSGYTF. CDR3 coding DNA: TGCAGTGCTAGAAACAGCGGACAGGGGGGGAGTGGCTACACCTTC.

In this sample, this clonotype turned up many times. CDR3 sequence reads: CSARDTATNEKLFF. The CDR3 DNA is TGCAGTGCCCGGGATACGGCAACTAATGAAAAACTGTTTTTT. The genes are TRBV20-1 and TRBJ1-4; D call uncertain. The CDR3 has 14 amino acids. The V gene's germline CDR1 is DFQATT and CDR2 SNEGSKA (reference sequence). V was shortened by 6 bases and J by 0 bases, with 11 bases between the two germline ends.